The rows below give T cell receptor beta chains drawn from one sample of a study of blood T cell repertoires in COVID-19. The protocol was immunoSEQ multiplex PCR, while the TCRdb copy is restricted to in-frame clones and leaves out a portion. The repertoire holds 150,000 or so clones, approximately 88% seen once, with 5% to 6% in the top ten. Sequencing was carried out using peripheral blood. The receptors derive from a human donor in a cohort sampled during active COVID-19. Each CDR3 is given with its conserved first and last residue. The D gene is left open where the match is weak. Not all rows give a size; the values are once, few, many and, for expanded clones, a class.

TRBJ1-6 | - | - | TRBV5-4 | CASHQQGLSSPLHF | TGTGCCAGCCATCAACAGGGACTATCCTCACCCCTCCACTTT
TRBJ2-7 | - | - | TRBV2 | CASNGSGEQYF | TGTGCCAGCAATGGGAGCGGGGAGCAGTACTTC
TRBJ1-1 | TRBD1 | - | TRBV19 | CASSPDRGTEAFF | TGTGCCAGTAGTCCGGACAGGGGTACTGAAGCTTTCTTT
TRBJ1-5 | - | - | TRBV27 | CASTPSRPRDSNQPQHF | TGTGCCAGCACCCCTTCCCGACCGCGGGACAGCAATCAGCCCCAGCATTTT
TRBJ2-2 | - | - | TRBV21-1 | CASSKRGARELFF | TGTGCCAGCAGCAAACGTGGAGCTAGGGAGCTGTTTTTT
TRBJ2-2 | - | few | TRBV11-2 | CASSPRGTGELFF | TGTGCCAGCAGCCCCCGGGGGACCGGGGAGCTGTTTTTT
TRBJ2-7 | TRBD1 | - | TRBV15 | CATSREQGASYEQYF | TGTGCCACCAGCAGAGAGCAGGGGGCTAGCTACGAGCAGTACTTC
TRBJ2-7 | TRBD2 | - | TRBV28 | CASGEGPSSYEQYF | TGTGCCTCGGGGGAGGGACCCAGCTCCTACGAGCAGTACTTC
TRBJ2-5 | - | - | TRBV7-9 | CASSLQGEAETQYF | TGTGCCAGCAGCTTACAGGGGGAGGCAGAGACCCAGTACTTC
TRBJ1-4 | TRBD1 | - | TRBV3-1/TRBV3-2 | CASSRGTGGLSHNEKLFF | TGTGCCAGCAGCCGTGGGACAGGGGGTCTTAGCCACAATGAAAAACTGTTTTTT
TRBJ2-7 | - | once | TRBV5-6 | CASSAGGSSYEQYF | TGTGCCAGCAGCGCAGGGGGGAGCTCCTACGAGCAGTACTTC
TRBJ2-7 | - | - | TRBV18 | CASSPPGGAHEQYF | TGTGCCAGCTCACCTCCTGGAGGGGCCCACGAGCAGTACTTC
TRBJ2-7 | TRBD1 | once | TRBV27 | CASRVGDRGSYEQYF | TGTGCCAGCAGGGTGGGGGACAGGGGGTCGTACGAGCAGTACTTC
TRBJ2-1 | TRBD2 | - | TRBV9 | CASSEESGTGEQFF | TGTGCCAGCAGCGAGGAGAGCGGGACTGGTGAGCAGTTCTTC
TRBJ1-1 | - | - | TRBV10-3 | CATGGGLAEAFF | TGTGCCACGGGGGGGGGACTTGCTGAAGCTTTCTTT
TRBJ2-7 | - | - | TRBV19 | CASSMAGQTSYEQYF | TGTGCCAGTAGTATGGCGGGACAGACCTCCTACGAGCAGTACTTC
TRBJ2-5 | - | - | TRBV28 | CASSVQLGLGQTQYF | TGTGCCAGCAGTGTCCAACTGGGACTCGGGCAGACCCAGTACTTC
TRBJ1-6 | TRBD1 | - | TRBV19 | CASRGQPNSPLHF | TGTGCCAGTAGGGGACAGCCTAATTCACCCCTCCACTTT
TRBJ2-5 | TRBD2 | once | TRBV4-1 | CASSQRTSGGSKTQYF | TGCGCCAGCAGCCAACGGACTAGCGGGGGTTCAAAGACCCAGTACTTC
TRBJ1-2 | - | - | TRBV11-1 | CASSQTARAGKGYTF | TGTGCCAGCAGCCAGACAGCAAGGGCGGGGAAGGGCTACACCTTC
TRBJ1-3 | TRBD1 | - | TRBV6-5 | CASSSDRALTGNTIYF | TGTGCCAGCAGTTCGGACAGGGCACTTACTGGAAACACCATATATTTT
TRBJ1-1 | - | few | TRBV13 | CASSERRFAGENTEAFF | TGTGCCAGCAGCGAGAGAAGGTTTGCAGGGGAGAACACTGAAGCTTTCTTT
TRBJ2-7 | TRBD2 | - | TRBV7-6 | CASSLWLAGNEQYF | TGTGCCAGCAGCTTATGGTTAGCGGGAAACGAGCAGTACTTC
TRBJ1-2 | - | - | TRBV6-5 | CASRDRETYGYTF | TGTGCCAGCAGGGACAGAGAAACTTATGGCTACACCTTC
TRBJ1-1 | TRBD1 | - | TRBV5-1 | CASSARQGYTEAFF | TGCGCCAGCAGCGCGCGACAGGGGTACACTGAAGCTTTCTTT
TRBJ2-7 | TRBD2 | - | TRBV4-2 | CASSQDLGGREAVF | TGTGCCAGCAGCCAAGATCTTGGGGGGCGGGAGGCCGTTTTC
TRBJ1-2 | TRBD1 | once | TRBV6-5 | CASSFSDRGYGYTF | TGTGCCAGCAGTTTCTCGGACAGGGGCTATGGCTACACCTTC
TRBJ1-1 | - | - | TRBV7-3 | CASSLAGEGYTEAFF | TGTGCCAGCAGCCTAGCGGGGGAGGGGTACACTGAAGCTTTCTTT
TRBJ2-7 | - | - | TRBV5-6 | CASSSAQNGVNEQYF | TGTGCCAGCAGCTCCGCACAAAACGGGGTCAACGAGCAGTACTTC
TRBJ1-1 | - | - | TRBV28 | CASSLRGGSTEAFF | TGTGCCAGCAGTTTAAGGGGGGGGTCCACTGAAGCTTTCTTT
TRBJ2-7 | TRBD1 | - | TRBV13 | CASSPGQGGYEQYF | TGTGCCAGCAGCCCAGGACAGGGCGGATACGAGCAGTACTTC
TRBJ1-6 | - | few | TRBV30 | CAWSRPTDNSPLHF | TGTGCCTGGAGTAGACCAACAGATAATTCACCCCTCCACTTT
TRBJ2-7 | - | - | TRBV10-1 | CASSRSPTGEQYF | TGCGCCAGCAGTCGCTCACCAACTGGTGAGCAGTACTTC
TRBJ2-7 | - | - | TRBV21-1 | CASSLTPREPHEQYF | TGTGCCAGCAGCCTGACTCCCCGGGAACCTCACGAGCAGTACTTC
TRBJ2-7 | TRBD1 | - | TRBV5-1 | CASSFYGQGDEQYF | TGCGCCAGCAGCTTCTACGGACAGGGGGACGAGCAGTACTTC
TRBJ2-3 | TRBD2 | - | TRBV19 | CASSLQAGGRDTQYF | TGTGCCAGTAGTTTACAAGCGGGAGGGCGGGATACGCAGTATTTT
TRBJ2-1 | TRBD2 | - | TRBV7-2 | CASSLVGASGENQFF | TGTGCCAGCAGCTTAGTAGGGGCTAGCGGGGAGAATCAGTTCTTC
TRBJ2-1 | TRBD2 | - | TRBV19 | CASSPRTSKQFF | TGTGCCAGTAGCCCAAGGACTAGCAAGCAGTTCTTC
TRBJ2-5 | - | - | TRBV2 | CASSGRQGKETQYF | TGTGCCAGCAGTGGCCGGCAGGGGAAAGAGACCCAGTACTTC
TRBJ1-1 | TRBD1 | - | TRBV6-5 | CAIETGNMNTEAFF | TGTGCCATTGAGACAGGGAACATGAACACTGAAGCTTTCTTT
TRBJ2-3 | - | - | TRBV7-3 | CASSLGRRTYTDTQYF | TGTGCCAGCAGCTTAGGGAGGCGGACGTACACAGATACGCAGTATTTT
TRBJ2-7 | - | - | TRBV30 | CAWNWGGAYEQYF | TGTGCCTGGAACTGGGGCGGGGCCTACGAGCAGTACTTC
TRBJ1-1 | TRBD1 | - | TRBV5-4 | CASSLADRVTEAFF | TGTGCCAGCAGCTTGGCGGACAGGGTGACTGAAGCTTTCTTT
TRBJ1-5 | - | - | TRBV19 | CASSSDRNNQPQHF | TGTGCCAGTAGTTCCGACAGGAACAATCAGCCCCAGCATTTT
TRBJ2-5 | TRBD1 | - | TRBV28 | CASSLTGGGGTQYF | TGTGCCAGCAGTTTAACAGGGGGCGGTGGGACCCAGTACTTC
TRBJ2-3 | TRBD2 | - | TRBV19 | CASSMLAGVTDTQYF | TGTGCCAGTAGTATGCTAGCGGGGGTTACAGATACGCAGTATTTT
TRBJ2-7 | TRBD2 | once | TRBV7-9 | CASSTSGRLPYEQYF | TGTGCCAGCAGCACTAGCGGGAGGCTTCCCTACGAGCAGTACTTC
TRBJ1-3 | TRBD1 | - | TRBV29-1 | CSVRWTGGNTIYF | TGCAGCGTCCGGTGGACAGGGGGAAACACCATATATTTT
TRBJ2-5 | TRBD2 | - | TRBV19 | CASSISGLEETQYF | TGTGCCAGTAGTATATCGGGACTAGAGGAGACCCAGTACTTC
TRBJ1-1 | - | - | TRBV3-1/TRBV3-2 | CASSRRVSTEAFF | TGTGCCAGCAGCCGACGGGTCAGCACTGAAGCTTTCTTT
TRBJ2-2 | - | - | TRBV28 | CASSLILTSNTGELFF | TGTGCCAGCAGTTTAATCCTAACCTCGAACACCGGGGAGCTGTTTTTT
TRBJ1-1 | - | - | TRBV10-3 | CAISDGREMDEAFF | TGTGCCATCAGTGACGGCAGGGAAATGGATGAAGCTTTCTTT
TRBJ2-7 | - | - | TRBV5-4 | CASSPDSLYHGYEQYF | TGTGCCAGCAGCCCCGACAGTCTATACCATGGCTACGAGCAGTACTTC